These T cell receptor beta chains were read from a single sample in a study of T cell responses to AZD1222 COVID-19 vaccine. Profiled with immunoSEQ multiplex PCR; TCRdb holds only in-frame clones, not every one. This table holds about 70,000 clones, 75% to 95% found once. This specimen consisted of peripheral blood, obtained 28 days after the second AZD1222 dose. The receptors originated from an adult who received the AZD1222 COVID-19 vaccine. Both conserved end residues are part of each CDR3. The D gene is left open where the match is weak. Where a row states a size, it is once, few, many or the class of an expanded clone; other rows omit it.

V gene: TRBV2
J gene: TRBJ1-3
D gene: .
clone size: .
CDR3 protein: CASRDWGDSGNTIYF
CDR3 DNA: TGTGCCAGCAGGGACTGGGGAGACTCTGGAAACACCATATATTTT

V gene: TRBV4-1
J gene: TRBJ2-3
D gene: TRBD2
clone size: .
CDR3 protein: CASSQTGTSGTDTQYF
CDR3 DNA: TGCGCCAGCAGCCAAACTGGGACTAGCGGGACAGATACGCAGTATTTT

V gene: TRBV28
J gene: TRBJ2-1
D gene: TRBD2
clone size: .
CDR3 protein: CASRTSGEYNEQFF
CDR3 DNA: TGTGCCAGCAGAACTAGCGGGGAATACAATGAGCAGTTCTTC

V gene: TRBV25-1
J gene: TRBJ2-1
D gene: .
clone size: .
CDR3 protein: CASRGATGSAEQFF
CDR3 DNA: TGTGCCAGCAGGGGGGCAACAGGGTCGGCTGAGCAGTTCTTC

V gene: TRBV3-1/TRBV3-2
J gene: TRBJ1-2
D gene: .
clone size: .
CDR3 protein: CASSYRRSNYGYTF
CDR3 DNA: TGTGCCAGCAGCTACAGACGATCTAACTATGGCTACACCTTC

V gene: TRBV4-1
J gene: TRBJ1-2
D gene: .
clone size: .
CDR3 protein: CASSQAVSEGYTF
CDR3 DNA: TGCGCCAGCAGCCAAGCCGTTTCGGAGGGCTACACCTTC

V gene: TRBV6-2/TRBV6-3
J gene: TRBJ2-1
D gene: TRBD1
clone size: .
CDR3 protein: CASNPQGMVSWHKSYNEQFF
CDR3 DNA: TGTGCCAGCAACCCACAGGGGATGGTTTCCTGGCACAAATCCTACAATGAGCAGTTCTTC

V gene: TRBV13
J gene: TRBJ2-1
D gene: .
clone size: .
CDR3 protein: CASSERRGTYNEQFF
CDR3 DNA: TGTGCCAGCAGCGAACGGCGGGGCACCTACAATGAGCAGTTCTTC

V gene: TRBV24-1
J gene: TRBJ2-3
D gene: TRBD1
clone size: .
CDR3 protein: CATSDRDREGTDTQYF
CDR3 DNA: TGTGCCACCAGTGACCGGGACAGGGAAGGCACAGATACGCAGTATTTT

V gene: TRBV11-2
J gene: TRBJ1-5
D gene: .
clone size: .
CDR3 protein: CASSLDDRYQPQHF
CDR3 DNA: TGTGCCAGCAGCTTAGATGACCGGTATCAGCCCCAGCATTTT

V gene: TRBV3-1/TRBV3-2
J gene: TRBJ1-2
D gene: .
clone size: .
CDR3 protein: CASSQYADGYTF
CDR3 DNA: TGTGCCAGCAGCCAATATGCGGATGGCTACACCTTC

V gene: TRBV9
J gene: TRBJ1-1
D gene: .
clone size: .
CDR3 protein: CASSVGSGGNTEAFF
CDR3 DNA: TGTGCCAGCAGCGTAGGTTCAGGCGGGAACACTGAAGCTTTCTTT

V gene: TRBV30
J gene: TRBJ2-1
D gene: .
clone size: .
CDR3 protein: CAWRHISNEQFF
CDR3 DNA: TGTGCCTGGAGGCATATTTCGAATGAGCAGTTCTTC

V gene: TRBV5-6
J gene: TRBJ2-2
D gene: .
clone size: .
CDR3 protein: CASSRLSTGELFF
CDR3 DNA: TGTGCCAGCAGCCGACTGAGCACCGGGGAGCTGTTTTTT

V gene: TRBV7-8
J gene: TRBJ1-2
D gene: .
clone size: .
CDR3 protein: CASSSRTGWAGYTF
CDR3 DNA: TGTGCCAGCAGCTCGAGAACCGGCTGGGCTGGCTACACCTTC

V gene: TRBV4-1
J gene: TRBJ1-6
D gene: TRBD1
clone size: .
CDR3 protein: CASTPSPGQPNPADPPPLHF
CDR3 DNA: TGCGCCAGCACCCCAAGCCCGGGACAGCCAAATCCAGCAGACCCGCCACCCCTCCACTTT

V gene: TRBV27
J gene: TRBJ1-5
D gene: TRBD1
clone size: .
CDR3 protein: CASSLGGQGSYSNQPQHF
CDR3 DNA: TGTGCCAGCAGTTTAGGAGGACAGGGATCTTATAGCAATCAGCCCCAGCATTTT

V gene: TRBV21-1
J gene: TRBJ1-1
D gene: .
clone size: .
CDR3 protein: CASSIETEAFF
CDR3 DNA: TGTGCCAGCAGCATTGAGACTGAAGCTTTCTTT

V gene: TRBV14
J gene: TRBJ2-2
D gene: .
clone size: .
CDR3 protein: CASSQLGYGGGARELFF
CDR3 DNA: TGTGCCAGCAGCCAACTGGGGTACGGTGGTGGAGCAAGGGAGCTGTTTTTT

V gene: TRBV30
J gene: TRBJ2-7
D gene: TRBD1
clone size: .
CDR3 protein: CAWSAGQGYEQYF
CDR3 DNA: TGTGCCTGGAGTGCGGGACAGGGTTACGAGCAGTACTTC

V gene: TRBV30
J gene: TRBJ2-7
D gene: .
clone size: once
CDR3 protein: CAWSVPLFGGRPSFSYEQYF
CDR3 DNA: TGTGCCTGGAGTGTTCCCTTATTTGGTGGGAGGCCCTCATTCTCCTACGAGCAGTACTTC

V gene: TRBV5-8
J gene: TRBJ2-7
D gene: TRBD1
clone size: .
CDR3 protein: CASSNYRDRGSGVF
CDR3 DNA: TGTGCCAGCAGCAACTACCGGGACAGGGGATCAGGGGTCTTC

V gene: TRBV5-4
J gene: TRBJ1-3
D gene: .
clone size: few
CDR3 protein: CASSLDLQGRPSGNTIYF
CDR3 DNA: TGTGCCAGCAGCTTGGACCTACAGGGTAGGCCCTCTGGAAACACCATATATTTT

V gene: TRBV12-3/TRBV12-4
J gene: TRBJ1-2
D gene: TRBD1
clone size: .
CDR3 protein: CASTGQGSGGYTF
CDR3 DNA: TGTGCCAGCACCGGACAGGGTTCTGGAGGCTACACCTTC

V gene: TRBV19
J gene: TRBJ1-1
D gene: .
clone size: .
CDR3 protein: CASSTLIRPARTEAFF
CDR3 DNA: TGTGCCAGTAGTACCCTAATCCGACCAGCAAGGACTGAAGCTTTCTTT

V gene: TRBV24-1
J gene: TRBJ2-6
D gene: .
clone size: .
CDR3 protein: CATSDPGGANVLTF
CDR3 DNA: TGTGCCACCAGTGATCCGGGGGGGGCCAACGTCCTGACTTTC

V gene: TRBV7-3
J gene: TRBJ2-1
D gene: TRBD1
clone size: .
CDR3 protein: CASSLGGTGPSSNEQFF
CDR3 DNA: TGTGCCAGCAGCTTAGGAGGGACAGGGCCAAGTTCCAATGAGCAGTTCTTC

V gene: TRBV28
J gene: TRBJ2-1
D gene: .
clone size: .
CDR3 protein: CASSLSGVRDNEQFF
CDR3 DNA: TGTGCCAGCAGTTTATCGGGGGTAAGGGACAATGAGCAGTTCTTC

V gene: TRBV9
J gene: TRBJ2-3
D gene: TRBD2
clone size: .
CDR3 protein: CASSAALAGEWDTQYF
CDR3 DNA: TGTGCCAGCAGCGCCGCACTAGCGGGGGAGTGGGATACGCAGTATTTT

V gene: TRBV6-2/TRBV6-3
J gene: TRBJ2-2
D gene: .
clone size: .
CDR3 protein: CASSYTRGETGELFF
CDR3 DNA: TGTGCCAGCAGTTATACCAGGGGCGAGACCGGGGAGCTGTTTTTT

V gene: TRBV4-2
J gene: TRBJ2-3
D gene: .
clone size: .
CDR3 protein: CASSQEGVLAGTDTQYF
CDR3 DNA: TGTGCCAGCAGCCAAGAAGGGGTACTAGCCGGCACAGATACGCAGTATTTT

V gene: TRBV7-6
J gene: TRBJ1-4
D gene: TRBD1
clone size: .
CDR3 protein: CASSQLGTGSEKLFF
CDR3 DNA: TGTGCCAGCAGCCAGCTGGGGACAGGGAGTGAAAAACTGTTTTTT

V gene: TRBV5-1
J gene: TRBJ2-3
D gene: .
clone size: .
CDR3 protein: CASSPTTDTQYF
CDR3 DNA: TGCGCCAGCAGCCCGACTACAGATACGCAGTATTTT

V gene: TRBV5-1
J gene: TRBJ2-3
D gene: TRBD2
clone size: once
CDR3 protein: CASSSSGRADDTQYF
CDR3 DNA: TGCGCCAGCAGCTCTAGCGGGAGGGCCGATGATACGCAGTATTTT

V gene: TRBV19
J gene: TRBJ1-6
D gene: .
clone size: .
CDR3 protein: CASSLGTDNSPLHF
CDR3 DNA: TGTGCCAGCAGTCTCGGGACGGATAATTCACCCCTCCACTTT

V gene: TRBV4-3
J gene: TRBJ1-1
D gene: .
clone size: .
CDR3 protein: CASSLQENTEAFF
CDR3 DNA: TGCGCCAGCAGCCTACAGGAGAACACTGAAGCTTTCTTT

V gene: TRBV27
J gene: TRBJ2-2
D gene: TRBD2
clone size: .
CDR3 protein: CASSSLAGGLAAGELFF
CDR3 DNA: TGTGCCAGCAGTTCACTAGCGGGGGGGCTCGCCGCCGGGGAGCTGTTTTTT

V gene: TRBV5-1
J gene: TRBJ2-7
D gene: TRBD2
clone size: .
CDR3 protein: CASSPSAGTLSYEQYF
CDR3 DNA: TGCGCCAGCAGCCCTTCAGCGGGGACTCTCTCCTACGAGCAGTACTTC

V gene: TRBV9
J gene: TRBJ1-2
D gene: .
clone size: .
CDR3 protein: CASSVADGRYTF
CDR3 DNA: TGTGCCAGCAGCGTAGCAGACGGCCGCTACACCTTC

V gene: TRBV7-3
J gene: TRBJ2-2
D gene: TRBD1
clone size: .
CDR3 protein: CASSPTGTGELFF
CDR3 DNA: TGTGCCAGCAGCCCGACAGGGACCGGGGAGCTGTTTTTT

V gene: TRBV3-1/TRBV3-2
J gene: TRBJ1-1
D gene: .
clone size: .
CDR3 protein: CASSQEGRSPRAFF
CDR3 DNA: TGTGCCAGCAGCCAAGAGGGCAGATCGCCGAGAGCTTTCTTT

V gene: TRBV2
J gene: TRBJ2-7
D gene: .
clone size: .
CDR3 protein: CASSERAGPSYEQYF
CDR3 DNA: TGTGCCAGCAGTGAAAGGGCAGGGCCCTCCTACGAGCAGTACTTC

V gene: TRBV11-3
J gene: TRBJ2-1
D gene: .
clone size: .
CDR3 protein: CASSSNGPSGYFNEQFF
CDR3 DNA: TGTGCCAGCAGCTCAAACGGGCCAAGCGGGTACTTCAATGAGCAGTTCTTC

V gene: TRBV6-5
J gene: TRBJ2-2
D gene: TRBD2
clone size: .
CDR3 protein: CASTAGKNTGELFF
CDR3 DNA: TGTGCCAGCACAGCGGGAAAAAACACCGGGGAGCTGTTTTTT

V gene: TRBV19
J gene: TRBJ1-3
D gene: .
clone size: .
CDR3 protein: CASTPGKRAGNTIYF
CDR3 DNA: TGTGCCAGTACCCCAGGGAAGCGTGCTGGAAACACCATATATTTT

V gene: TRBV6-1
J gene: TRBJ1-2
D gene: TRBD1
clone size: once
CDR3 protein: CASSDSIGQVAGYTF
CDR3 DNA: TGTGCCAGCAGTGATTCTATCGGACAGGTCGCGGGCTACACCTTC

V gene: TRBV7-7
J gene: TRBJ2-2
D gene: .
clone size: .
CDR3 protein: CASSLAITGELFF
CDR3 DNA: TGTGCCAGCAGCTTAGCCATCACCGGGGAGCTGTTTTTT

V gene: TRBV6-1
J gene: TRBJ1-6
D gene: .
clone size: once
CDR3 protein: CASSELGLGSPLHF
CDR3 DNA: TGTGCCAGCAGTGAATTGGGCCTCGGTTCACCCCTCCACTTT

V gene: TRBV10-3
J gene: TRBJ2-5
D gene: TRBD1
clone size: .
CDR3 protein: CAISERDSFTQETQYF
CDR3 DNA: TGTGCCATCAGTGAAAGGGACAGCTTTACACAAGAGACCCAGTACTTC

V gene: TRBV6-2/TRBV6-3
J gene: TRBJ2-6
D gene: TRBD2
clone size: .
CDR3 protein: CASSSSGRASPVGEVLTF
CDR3 DNA: TGTGCCAGCAGTTCCAGCGGGAGGGCCTCCCCTGTCGGAGAAGTCCTGACTTTC

V gene: TRBV19
J gene: TRBJ1-5
D gene: .
clone size: .
CDR3 protein: CASIDGAAGQPQHF
CDR3 DNA: TGTGCCAGTATTGACGGGGCGGCCGGGCAGCCCCAGCATTTT